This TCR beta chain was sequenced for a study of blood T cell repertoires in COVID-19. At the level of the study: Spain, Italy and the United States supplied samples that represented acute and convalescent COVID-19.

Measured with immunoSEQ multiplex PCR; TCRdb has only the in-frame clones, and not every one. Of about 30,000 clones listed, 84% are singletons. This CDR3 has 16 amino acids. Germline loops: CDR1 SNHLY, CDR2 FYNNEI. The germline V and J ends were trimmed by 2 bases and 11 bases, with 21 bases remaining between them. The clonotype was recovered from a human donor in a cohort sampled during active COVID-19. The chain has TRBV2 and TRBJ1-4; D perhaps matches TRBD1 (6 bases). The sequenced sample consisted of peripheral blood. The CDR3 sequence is CASSERGGMGTRKLFF. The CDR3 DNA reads TGTGCCAGCAGTGAAAGGGGGGGGATGGGGACTAGGAAACTGTTTTTT.